These 4 T cell receptor beta chains originate from one sample sequenced in a study of blood T cell repertoires in COVID-19. Clones were read by immunoSEQ multiplex PCR, and TCRdb kept only the in-frame ones, dropping some. The table shows approximately 350,000 clones, with more than 85% occurring only once. The sample comprised PBMCs or T cells enriched from blood (not recorded which). These receptors all come from a woman aged 25 to 39 who had recovered from COVID-19.

The genes are TRBV6-5 and TRBJ1-2; 8 bases match TRBD1. CDR1 is MNHEY and CDR2 is SVGAGI in the germline V gene. The CDR3 length is 13 residues. V gave up 7 bases and J gave up 5 bases; unmatched junction bases: 6. The CDR3, as DNA: TGTGCCAGCACGCCAGGGGGCGGGTATGGCTACACCTTC. Protein sequence: CASTPGGGYGYTF.

This chain connects TRBV18 to TRBJ1-1; no firm D call. V was cut by 5 bases and J by 2 bases, with 9 bases left in between. Per the germline V gene, CDR1 is KGHSH and CDR2 is LQKENI. The CDR3 runs 13 residues. CDR3 sequence (DNA): TGTGCCAGCTCATACGGGAAAAACACTGAAGCTTTCTTT. Protein product: CASSYGKNTEAFF.

About this clone itself: The same CDR3 is also encoded by other DNA sequences in this sample. V is TRBV6-5 and J is TRBJ2-1, with 11 positions matching TRBD2. The CDR3 has 15 amino acids. V lost 6 bases to trimming and J lost 3 bases; unmatched junction nucleotides: 4. The germline CDR1 and CDR2 sequences are MNHEY and SVGAGI. The DNA for the CDR3 is TGTGCCAGCAGGAGGGGGACTAGCGGCTACAATGAGCAGTTCTTC. Protein: CASRRGTSGYNEQFF.

This sequence joins TRBV7-9 and TRBJ2-1, with 11 positions matching TRBD2. With V trimmed by 4 bases and J by 6 bases, 17 bases remained unmatched. This CDR3 is built from 19 residues. CDR1 is SEHNR, CDR2 FQNEAQ, per germline (reference sequence). Here the CDR3 DNA reads TGTGCCAGCAGCTCCTTGACTAGCGGGATTGGTTCAGGGTCCAATGAGCAGTTCTTC. This encodes CASSSLTSGIGSGSNEQFF.